The next 3 T cell receptor beta chains were all read from a single sample in a study of ipilimumab plus nivolumab after autologous stem cell transplantation. Some clones are missing from TCRdb's copy, which holds only in-frame ones; the method was immunoSEQ multiplex PCR. The sample includes some 22,000 clones, just over 75% of them seen just once. Sequencing used PBMCs, obtained in a trial of ipilimumab plus nivolumab as post-transplant consolidation. The receptors were sampled from a male donor with diffuse large B-cell lymphoma.

The V call is TRBV7-2, the J call TRBJ2-1; 9 bases line up with TRBD2. Germline loops: CDR1 SGHTA, CDR2 FQGNSA. After removal of 4 bases from V and 5 bases from J, the junction contained 9 bases not matched to a gene. The CDR3 is 16 amino acids. The CDR3 here is CASSSSSGARDNEQFF. CDR3 nucleotide sequence: TGTGCCAGCAGCTCGTCTAGCGGGGCGAGAGACAATGAGCAGTTCTTC.

CDR3 DNA sequence: TGCGCCAGCAGCCAAGGGCCCCAGGAGTACGCAGATACGCAGTATTTT. It is translated as CASSQGPQEYADTQYF. This rearrangement joins TRBV4-1 to TRBJ2-3; D call uncertain. The V and J ends lost 1 base and 4 bases respectively, with 15 bases between them. The V gene's germline CDR1 is MGHRA and CDR2 YSYEKL. The CDR3 is 16 amino acids.

V is TRBV28 and J is TRBJ1-5; 7 positions agree with TRBD1. CDR1 is MDHEN and CDR2 is SYDVKM in the germline V gene. V lost 2 bases to trimming and J lost 4 bases; unmatched junction nucleotides: 2. The CDR3 has 14 residues. The DNA for the CDR3 is TGTGCCAGCAGTTTAGGACAGGTGAATCAGCCCCAGCATTTT. Amino acid sequence: CASSLGQVNQPQHF.